Each of the 15 T cell receptor beta chains below was sequenced from the same sample in a study of blood T cell repertoires in COVID-19. This table comes from immunoSEQ multiplex PCR, and its TCRdb copy is limited to in-frame clones, with some not included. The profile shows under 350,000 clones, 70% to 90% of them singletons. The sample taken for sequencing was peripheral blood. The source of these receptors is a woman in her sixties or seventies with acute or convalescent COVID-19.

The chain links TRBV25-1 to TRBJ1-2; 9 nucleotides align to TRBD1. The germline V gene has CDR1 MGHDK and CDR2 SYGVNS. The CDR3 is 15 amino acids. Trimming cost V 6 bases and J 4 bases; bases outside gene matches: 9. CDR3 in amino acids: CASRETGGKIYGYTF. The CDR3 bases are TGTGCCAGCAGGGAGACAGGGGGGAAGATCTATGGCTACACCTTC.

The chain combines TRBV7-8 with TRBJ2-5, with 10 nucleotides matching TRBD1. Losses at the gene ends were 5 bases for V and 5 bases for J; bases not matched to a gene: 8. CDR3 length equals 15 residues. CDR1 is SGHVS and CDR2 is FQNEAQ in the germline V gene. The CDR3 region has the DNA TGTGCCAGCAGCCTCGACAGGGGGCGCCGGGAGACCCAGTACTTC. The encoded protein is CASSLDRGRRETQYF. Variable domain in full (rest from reference TRBV7-8 and TRBJ2-5): GAGVSQSPRYKVAKRGQDVALRCDPISGHVSLFWYQQALGQGPEFLTYFQNEAQLDKSGLPSDRFFAERPEGSVSTLKIQRTQQEDSAVYLCASSLDRGRRETQYFGPGTRLLVL.

The chain uses TRBV7-2 and TRBJ1-5; possible D gene TRBD1, 5 bases. The length of the CDR3 is 15 residues. Germline-derived CDR1 and CDR2 are SGHTA and FQGNSA. V lost 1 base and J lost 1, with 8 bases in between. The CDR3 nucleotides read TGTGCCAGCAGCTTAGGGGGGGGAAGCAATCAGCCCCAGCATTTT. Translated: CASSLGGGSNQPQHF.

This clone has a single count. This chain connects TRBV6-6 to TRBJ2-5, with a weak D call TRBD2 (5 bases). The CDR3 has 13 residues. V was pared by 6 bases and J by 5 bases, with 13 bases between. Looked up from germline, CDR1 is MNHNY and CDR2 is SVGAGI (reference sequence). CDR3 sequence: CASRKGRGETQYF. The CDR3, as DNA: TGTGCCAGCAGAAAAGGGAGAGGTGAGACCCAGTACTTC.

The chain recombines TRBV5-1 with TRBJ2-5; 9 bases align to TRBD1. Germline assignment: CDR1 SGHRS and CDR2 YFSETQ. Trimming took 4 bases from V and 5 from J; bases not matched to a gene: 6. The CDR3 loop spans 14 amino acids. The chain's CDR3 is CASSLRQGGETQYF. In nucleotides, the CDR3 is TGCGCCAGCAGCCTGAGACAGGGGGGGGAGACCCAGTACTTC.

J is TRBJ1-1 and V is TRBV6-5; D is possibly TRBD1 (6 bases). Trimming pared 5 bases from V and 7 bases from J, leaving 17 bases between. Looked up from germline, CDR1 is MNHEY and CDR2 is SVGAGI. The CDR3 is made up of 14 amino acids. CDR3 sequence (DNA): TGTGCCAGCAGTACCGGGACACCAGTGAGTGAAGCTTTCTTT. Its translation is CASSTGTPVSEAFF.

V and J are TRBV21-1 and TRBJ2-7; the table's D call of TRBD1 was not tested on the DNA. TRBV21-1 is annotated as a pseudogene. The CDR3 is made up of 13 amino acids. The CDR3 is CASSNGDRDEQYF. The DNA of the CDR3 is TGTGCCAGCAGCAATGGAGACAGGGACGAGCAGTACTTC.

In the case of this clone: This sample includes further DNA sequences coding for the same CDR3. The chain links TRBV18 to TRBJ1-2; TRBD1 agrees at 9 bases. The V segment lost 4 bases and the J segment 2 bases; nucleotides outside the gene matches: 5. CDR3 length equals 15 residues. Germline loops: CDR1 KGHSH, CDR2 LQKENI. The chain's CDR3 is CASSLGQGANYGYTF. The CDR3 DNA follows: TGTGCCAGCTCACTGGGACAGGGCGCCAACTATGGCTACACCTTC.

The V call is TRBV6-5, the J call TRBJ1-2; D is unresolved. Germline V gives CDR1 MNHEY, CDR2 SVGAGI. The CDR3 contains 13 residues. V lost 6 bases to trimming and J lost 4 bases, with 12 bases between them. The CDR3 nucleotides read TGTGCCAGCAGGGGAGAGGAGGGCTATGGCTACACCTTC. It codes for CASRGEEGYGYTF.

The chain uses TRBV5-4 and TRBJ2-3; no firm D call. CDR3 length: 13 amino acids. Germline CDR1 reads SGHNT; CDR2 reads YYREEE (reference sequence). V lost 5 bases and J lost 10, with 17 bases in between. The CDR3 spells CASRTSGVRAQYF. CDR3 coding DNA: TGTGCCAGCAGGACCAGTGGAGTACGAGCGCAGTATTTT.

This clone is a singleton in its sample. CDR3 region: CASSASGGSQPQHF. DNA of the CDR3: TGTGCCAGCAGCGCGAGCGGGGGTTCTCAGCCCCAGCATTTT. This chain connects TRBV9 to TRBJ1-5; maybe TRBD1 (5 bases). This CDR3 is built from 14 residues. Germline V gene data show CDR1 as SGDLS and CDR2 as YYNGEE. V was shortened by 3 bases and J by 6 bases, with 13 bases between the two germline ends.

J is TRBJ1-3 and V is TRBV18; 7 nucleotides line up with TRBD1. This CDR3 comprises 17 residues. The germline CDR1 and CDR2 sequences are KGHSH and LQKENI. V dropped 6 bases and J dropped 0; count of bases not matched to a gene: 11. The CDR3 nucleotides read TGTGCCAGCTCTCAAAACACCGGGACAGCCTCTGGAAACACCATATATTTT. Its protein is CASSQNTGTASGNTIYF.

This clone was counted a single time. The chain carries TRBV7-9 and TRBJ1-2, with D perhaps matching TRBD1 (6 bases). CDR3 length: 14 amino acids. V was clipped by 2 bases and J by 3 bases, with 10 bases between them. In germline, CDR1 is SEHNR, CDR2 FQNEAQ (reference sequence). CDR3 DNA: TGTGCCAGCAGCTTAACAGGGTTCGACTATGGCTACACCTTC. Its protein is CASSLTGFDYGYTF.

J is TRBJ2-2 and V is TRBV2, with D perhaps matching TRBD1 (6 bases). Germline V gene sequence: CDR1 SNHLY, CDR2 FYNNEI. There are 15 residues in the CDR3. Deletions cut 5 bases from V and 0 bases from J, with 10 bases between. In DNA, the CDR3 is TGTGCCAGCAGTCCCAGGGGCTCGAACACCGGGGAGCTGTTTTTT. Translation gives CASSPRGSNTGELFF. Drawing the rest from reference TRBV2 and TRBJ2-2, the complete variable domain is EPEVTQTPSHQVTQMGQEVILRCVPISNHLYFYWYRQILGQKVEFLVSFYNNEISEKSEIFDDQFSVERPDGSNFTLKIRSTKLEDSAMYFCASSPRGSNTGELFFGEGSRLTVL.

This chain uses TRBV18 with TRBJ1-1; D is unresolved. Germline V gene sequence: CDR1 KGHSH, CDR2 LQKENI. This CDR3 is 13 amino acids long. V lost 8 bases and J lost 0, with 10 bases in between. The CDR3 DNA sequence: TGTGCCAGCGCAGAGGGATTGAACACTGAAGCTTTCTTT. It codes for CASAEGLNTEAFF.